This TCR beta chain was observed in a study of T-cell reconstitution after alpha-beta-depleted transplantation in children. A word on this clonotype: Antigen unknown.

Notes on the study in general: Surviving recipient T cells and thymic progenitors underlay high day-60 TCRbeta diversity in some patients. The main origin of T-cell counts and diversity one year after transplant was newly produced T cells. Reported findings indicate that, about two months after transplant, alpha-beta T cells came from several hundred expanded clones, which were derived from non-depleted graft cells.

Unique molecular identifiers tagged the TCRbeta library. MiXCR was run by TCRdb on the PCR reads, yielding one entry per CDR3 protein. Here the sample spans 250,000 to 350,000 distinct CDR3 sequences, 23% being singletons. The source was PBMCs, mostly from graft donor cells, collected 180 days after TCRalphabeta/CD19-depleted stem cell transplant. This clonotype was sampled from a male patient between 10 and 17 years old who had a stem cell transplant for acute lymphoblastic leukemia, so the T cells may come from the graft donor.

The CDR3 sequence is CSASGRGAKNIQYF. The DNA for the CDR3 is TGCAGTGCTAGCGGGAGAGGCGCCAAAAACATTCAGTACTTC. The gene calls are TRBV20-1 and TRBJ2-4; D might be TRBD2 (6 bases). V lost 3 bases, J lost 1 base, and 10 bases lay in between. The CDR3 is 14 residues long. Germline loops: CDR1 DFQATT, CDR2 SNEGSKA (reference sequence).